The present T cell receptor beta chain was sequenced within a study of T cell clonality in common variable immunodeficiency. Findings of the study overall: Shared TCRbeta clones were fewer between CVID subjects than controls. TCRbeta clonality was increased in CVID versus healthy controls.

CVID and control samples used equivalent genomic DNA input. The table came from immunoSEQ multiplex PCR; TCRdb's copy has only in-frame clones and leaves some out. This table holds fewer than 55,000 clones with no singletons; the top ten claim about 2%. Patients and controls were mostly of Caucasian heritage. V gave up 3 bases and J gave up 3 bases; unmatched junction bases: 24. This CDR3 contains 21 residues. Germline values: CDR1 LNHDA, CDR2 SQIVND (reference sequence). In this sample, this clone turned up many times. Antigen unknown. From the germline J gene comes the end of the CDR3, since the read stops 3 residues before it.

Input material: peripheral blood mononuclear cells. The clonotype was recovered from a person between 18 and 69 years old in good health. The V gene is TRBV19, the J gene TRBJ2-5, with TRBD1 matching 8 bases. The CDR3 sequence: CASSIDLGQVPQHPREETQYF. The part of the CDR3 DNA that was read is TGTGCCAGTAGTATTGATTTGGGACAGGTACCCCAACACCCCAGGGAAGAGACC.